The clone carrying this T cell receptor beta chain was seen just once. This entry belongs to a study of blood T cell repertoires in COVID-19. Study background: COVID-19 samples, acute and convalescent, were from the United States, Italy and Spain.

Germline V CDR1 and CDR2: MGHRA, YSYEKL. The CDR3 has 16 amino acids. J was trimmed by 5 bases and V by 3 bases; bases with no gene match: 7. Authors' processing steps: Estimates of nucleated cell counts were drawn from the amplification of reference gene primers. Assay used: immunoSEQ multiplex PCR; TCRdb lists only in-frame clones, some missing. V and J calls and clone size come straight from that table; D and trimming were deduced from the DNA. This sample yields approximately 78,000 clones, of which less than 85% are seen a single time; 18% belongs to the top ten. Source material: peripheral blood. This clonotype was obtained from a woman older than 75 with acute or convalescent COVID-19. This chain links TRBV4-1 with TRBJ1-6, with 7 bases aligning to TRBD1. Here the CDR3 DNA reads TGCGCCAGCAGCCACAGGGGGAGCGCTAATAATTCACCCCTCCACTTT. This gives the protein CASSHRGSANNSPLHF.